The present entry profiles one TCR beta chain with its context. This clone was observed a handful of times. What this receptor recognizes is not known. There are no base qualities to consult, and no much larger clone falls within one base. This specimen belongs to a study of cytomegalovirus exposure and HLA in healthy donors listed by TCRdb under 2017. Regarding the complete study: According to an earlier analysis of a few hundred of the donors, about 179 million T cells yielded 120 million or so unique TCR beta sequences and roughly 280 Gb of sequence data. An early release covering some 640 HLA-typed donors comprised around 300 gigabases of sequencing data and about 90 million unique TCR sequences. Among the roughly 410 genotyped donors, about 85% belonged to the genetic ancestry cluster associated with self-reported Caucasian donors. The study aimed to test whether signatures of past pathogen exposure could be identified by cataloging public T cell receptors. Using immunosequencing, the study profiled T cell repertoires from fewer than 700 subjects and related those repertoires to cytomegalovirus serostatus. Besides the first cohort of hundreds of subjects, a separate validation cohort made up of 120 different subjects was used. The study combined high-throughput TCR immunosequencing, statistical association of individual TCRs with disease status, and machine learning to predict cytomegalovirus infection status. A later analysis re-examined previously published TCR beta repertoires from about 700 donors and added high-resolution HLA genotyping to investigate patterns of TCR occurrence. The later analysis used no new phenotypic data to find candidate immune exposures, relying instead on TCR beta sequences and their occurrence across donors. An earlier analysis of 500 to 750 of the donors applied high-throughput TCR beta sequencing to assess whether each TCR beta V gene segment acted as functional or pseudogenic. Donor age, sex, ethnicity and CMV serostatus were compiled alongside the repertoire data. In a later genetic analysis, genome-wide SNP genotypes for about 55% of the roughly 670 donors were used, and that subset was treated as a discovery cohort. Every repertoire in the discovery cohort had been generated on one and the same sequencing platform. HLA typing included class I and class II loci at four-digit resolution. The number of donors typed differed by locus, with roughly 620-630 for A, B, C, DRB1 and DQB1, more than 500 for DQA1, approximately 570 for DPA1, and about 450 for DPB1. Four or five DR-DQ haplotypes were handled as single units for association and clustering because linkage in the cohort was strong. Among roughly 370 genotyped donors of the cohort, an average of approximately 240,000 unique TCR beta nucleotide sequences were sequenced per donor, 15% to 20% of them non-productive.

Receptor amplification or capture employed the immunoSEQ multiplex PCR assay. For the multiplex PCR, a mixture combining 60 forward primers for TCR Vbeta segments and 13 reverse primers for TCR Jbeta segments was used. A multiplex PCR assay on genomic DNA amplified the CDR3 region of rearranged TCR beta genes. Amplified TCR beta libraries were sequenced as 87-base-pair reads on the Illumina HiSeq System. In the authors' own workflow: A later analysis tallied 80 million to 95 million unique TCR beta chains across the approximately 670 repertoires, and about 12 million of those chains were shared by two or more donors. To remove PCR and sequencing errors, raw reads were error-corrected and collapsed into unique sequences using a nearest-neighbor algorithm that merged closely related sequences. To assign V, D and J gene segments, CDR3 sequences were aligned to IMGT reference sequences. Each retained sequence needed at least a six-nucleotide match to both a V gene segment and a J gene segment. Rearrangements were called productive when the CDR3 lacked stop codons and stayed in frame with V and J; all others were non-productive. CDR3 was defined according to IMGT convention as the region running from the second conserved V-encoded cysteine to the conserved J-encoded phenylalanine. The earlier analysis of some 550 of the donors excluded any sequence lacking an unambiguous match to a single V gene segment. An earlier analysis of about 600 of the donors called V segments functional above 56.7% productive rearrangements and segregating when the between-donor standard deviation exceeded 5%. A statistical classification framework was built for diagnosing cytomegalovirus status from the catalog of TCR beta chain sequences. In a later analysis, TCR nucleotide sequences were compared against IMGT/GENE-DB human TR gene sequences so that V and J genes could be assigned. The TCRdist pipeline was used in a later analysis to assign CDR3 sequences and most-parsimonious VDJ recombination scenarios. In a later analysis, every TCR beta chain was defined by the combination of its CDR3 amino acid sequence and its V-gene family, and reads without a unique V-gene family were dropped. As a way to deal with suspected cross-contamination and a sequencing artifact, a later analysis dropped 450 to 600 nucleotide sequences that were highly shared and had low generation probability. For each public chain, a later analysis derived a clonal expansion index from normalized ranks of inferred template counts within each repertoire. Generation probabilities in a later analysis came from a VDJ recombination model fitted to out-of-frame rearrangements, and those results were checked against IGoR. A later analysis scored TCR-TCR, TCR-HLA and TCR-CMV co-occurrence with hypergeometric tests, applying a repertoire-size bias correction to TCR pairs. False discovery rates were estimated in a later analysis by permuting HLA or CMV assignments 20 times. In a later analysis, co-occurring TCRs were grouped using DBSCAN, with TCRdist sequence similarity added in when clustering inside HLA-allele-positive subsets. Repertoires with fewer than 30,000 or more than 120,000 public chains, plus five repertoires with anomalous nucleotide sharing, were excluded from co-occurrence clustering. This is the immuneACCESS table as TCRdb keeps it, with only in-frame sequences that have V and J called. A part of the clones is gone; compared with another copy, unresolved V genes explain less than half, and the rest is unexplained. That table is the source of V, J and clone size, and D and trimming were worked out from the DNA. A total of about 140,000 clones appear in this sample, 70% to 85% of them only once. The ten largest clones represent approximately 2.3% of the sample.

Broad study findings and their caveats: The sequencing pipeline was judged likely to have produced a cluster of highly shared sequence variants as a technical artifact. In vitro tests confirmed that a few of the cytomegalovirus-associated TCR beta chains recognize cytomegalovirus antigens. A further reported finding was that TCR beta sequences accurately predicted the HLA-A and HLA-B alleles for most subjects in the first cohort. An earlier analysis of several hundred of the donors showed that most TCR beta V segments appeared in productive rearrangements either about 90% or about 30% of the time, which broadly matched IMGT annotations. Correlated functional status among segregating V segments might be attributable to linkage disequilibrium, but an unknown experimental factor could not be ruled out. A later analysis found that TCR association rates varied across HLA loci, with DRB1 alleles showing the most associated TCRs and HLA-C alleles the fewest. According to a later genetic analysis, donors in an Asian-associated ancestry cluster had fewer N-insertions in productive TCRs than the approximately 670-donor mean. In a later analysis, most CMV-associated TCR beta chains were found to appear HLA-restricted, with HLA associations seemingly driven largely by CMV exposure. Presence/absence analyses assumed roughly uniform sequencing depth across donors, an assumption that may not hold. At a false discovery rate of 0.05, a later analysis linked under 20,000 TCR beta sequences to specific HLA alleles. The study gave a list of some 150 TCR beta chains associated with cytomegalovirus. This cohort had only TCR beta chains sequenced, and the lack of alpha or paired-chain data limited which features could be detected. According to a later analysis, parvovirus B19, influenza, CMV and Epstein-Barr virus appeared linked to several top co-occurrence clusters. For the cohort, immune exposure information was limited to CMV serostatus. According to the authors, the approach could potentially be generalized to other disease states and immunological phenotypes. The classifier was reported to diagnose cytomegalovirus status with high specificity and sensitivity in both the original and validation cohorts. Across donors, most TCR sequences were observed very rarely, whereas some public TCRs were present in many individuals. Because counts were too low, approximately 18 rarely observed V segments, including chromosome 9 orphons, were excluded from the earlier analysis of some 590 of the donors. Strong co-occurrence of HLA alleles, especially DR and DQ, made assigning TCR associations to individual alleles difficult. In a later analysis, HLA-associated TCR beta chains showed more clonal expansion and lower generation probabilities than non-associated chains that were equally common. Because the 87-base-pair reads could not distinguish some IMGT-functional V segments, including TRBV6-2 and TRBV6-3, those segments were excluded. Because some donors lacked HLA typing at each locus, the association tests relied only on the typed subset. A later genetic analysis associated a missense DCLRE1C variant with V-gene and J-gene trimming of TCR beta chains, and an independent cohort replicated the association.

The trim is 4 bases for V and 1 base for J, with a gap of 14 bases between the germline ends. The CDR3 goes from the cysteine to the phenylalanine over 15 residues. Only the CDR3 portion is preserved as DNA: 45 bases, with reading frame beginning at the first base. The CDR1 and CDR2 encoded by the germline V gene (reference sequence) are LNHDA and SQIVND. The cohort comprised some 700 healthy bone marrow donors. At the time of sampling, every cohort member was nominally healthy, though immune exposures that went unrecorded were likely present. The donor was CMV seronegative and belonged to the group of around 350 seronegative cohort members. Each donor provided a peripheral blood sample, and peripheral blood mononuclear cells were used for TCR beta sequencing. Genomic DNA extraction from the blood cell samples was performed with the Qiagen DNeasy Blood Extraction Kit.

The sequencing input was PBMCs. The rearranged chain carries TRBV19 and TRBJ2-7, with TRBD1 as a weak D call on 6 bases. The origin of this receptor is a male donor in good health and CMV-seronegative. The CDR3 protein is CASSKWQGRSYEQYF. At the DNA level, the sequence is TGTGCCAGTAGTAAGTGGCAGGGGCGGTCCTACGAGCAGTACTTC.